A selection of T cell receptor beta chains follows, all from one sample in a study of CD8 T cells in Susac syndrome. One entry per CDR3 protein, called by TCRdb with MiXCR from the immunoSEQ multiplex PCR reads. The sample consists of 400,000 or so distinct CDR3 sequences, approximately 85% of them appearing once. Sequenced: CD8+ T cells from PBMCs. The receptors stem from a human donor with multiple sclerosis. Each CDR3 is given with its conserved first and last residue. A D gene is named only where the DNA matches it firmly. Size values are once, few and many counts, or a class for expanded clones, and some rows have none.

d_gene: .
abundance: .
j_gene: TRBJ2-2
v_gene: TRBV2
CDR3aa: CASSTGTGLFELFF
CDR3nt: TGTGCCAGCAGTACCGGGACCGGACTTTTTGAGCTGTTTTTT

d_gene: .
abundance: few
j_gene: TRBJ2-1
v_gene: TRBV2
CDR3aa: CASSEAVSPSEQFF
CDR3nt: TGTGCCAGCAGTGAAGCAGTCAGTCCCTCAGAGCAGTTCTTC

d_gene: .
abundance: .
j_gene: TRBJ2-7
v_gene: TRBV4-1
CDR3aa: CASSQDHTGLIPYEQYF
CDR3nt: TGCGCCAGCAGCCAGGACCACACAGGCCTTATTCCCTACGAGCAGTACTTC

d_gene: TRBD2
abundance: once
j_gene: TRBJ2-3
v_gene: TRBV7-2
CDR3aa: CASSPGLAGFETSTDTQYF
CDR3nt: TGTGCCAGCAGCCCGGGACTAGCGGGGTTTGAGACTAGCACAGATACGCAGTATTTT

d_gene: .
abundance: .
j_gene: TRBJ1-1
v_gene: TRBV30
CDR3aa: CAWSGLLGAGTEAFF
CDR3nt: TGTGCCTGGAGCGGACTCTTGGGGGCAGGCACTGAAGCTTTCTTT

d_gene: TRBD1
abundance: .
j_gene: TRBJ1-2
v_gene: TRBV11-2
CDR3aa: CASSLDLGQGLLYYGYTF
CDR3nt: TGTGCCAGCAGCTTAGATCTCGGACAGGGGCTTCTATACTATGGCTACACCTTC

d_gene: TRBD1
abundance: .
j_gene: TRBJ1-2
v_gene: TRBV27
CDR3aa: CASSWTGGGSYGYTF
CDR3nt: TGTGCCAGCAGCTGGACAGGGGGCGGGTCCTATGGCTACACCTTC

d_gene: TRBD2
abundance: once
j_gene: TRBJ2-5
v_gene: TRBV20-1
CDR3aa: CSASAELADYAETQYF
CDR3nt: TGCAGTGCTAGCGCGGAACTAGCGGACTATGCGGAGACCCAGTACTTC

d_gene: TRBD2
abundance: .
j_gene: TRBJ2-7
v_gene: TRBV27
CDR3aa: CASSSSGASSYEQYF
CDR3nt: TGTGCCAGCAGTTCTAGCGGGGCTAGCTCCTACGAGCAGTACTTC

d_gene: .
abundance: few
j_gene: TRBJ2-1
v_gene: TRBV30
CDR3aa: CASAVSYNEQFF
CDR3nt: TGTGCCTCCGCCGTTTCCTACAATGAGCAGTTCTTC

d_gene: TRBD1
abundance: .
j_gene: TRBJ1-4
v_gene: TRBV5-1
CDR3aa: CASSGGTETNEKLFF
CDR3nt: TGCGCCAGCAGCGGAGGGACAGAAACTAATGAAAAACTGTTTTTT

d_gene: .
abundance: few
j_gene: TRBJ1-2
v_gene: TRBV20-1
CDR3aa: CSASNNRELGGYTF
CDR3nt: TGTAGTGCTAGCAACAATCGGGAACTAGGTGGCTACACCTTC

d_gene: TRBD1
abundance: .
j_gene: TRBJ2-7
v_gene: TRBV29-1
CDR3aa: CSVETGEFYEQYF
CDR3nt: TGCAGCGTTGAAACAGGGGAATTCTACGAGCAGTACTTC

d_gene: TRBD2
abundance: .
j_gene: TRBJ2-1
v_gene: TRBV6-1
CDR3aa: CASSEAVLAGWPEQFF
CDR3nt: TGTGCCAGCAGTGAAGCGGTACTAGCGGGGTGGCCCGAGCAGTTCTTC

d_gene: .
abundance: .
j_gene: TRBJ2-5
v_gene: TRBV29-1
CDR3aa: CIVGGQETQYF
CDR3nt: TGCATCGTTGGGGGCCAAGAGACCCAGTACTTC

d_gene: .
abundance: .
j_gene: TRBJ1-1
v_gene: TRBV10-3
CDR3aa: CAISGGQGNTEAFF
CDR3nt: TGTGCCATCTCGGGGGGGCAGGGGAACACTGAAGCTTTCTTT

d_gene: TRBD2
abundance: once
j_gene: TRBJ2-1
v_gene: TRBV30
CDR3aa: CAWRIAGLAYNEQFF
CDR3nt: TGTGCCTGGAGAATAGCGGGACTCGCCTACAATGAGCAGTTCTTC

d_gene: .
abundance: .
j_gene: TRBJ2-5
v_gene: TRBV9
CDR3aa: CASSPGRGAGETQYF
CDR3nt: TGTGCCAGCAGCCCCGGTAGGGGCGCGGGAGAGACCCAGTACTTC

d_gene: .
abundance: .
j_gene: TRBJ2-7
v_gene: TRBV6-8
CDR3aa: CASSWGGRSSYEQYF
CDR3nt: TGTGCCAGCAGTTGGGGGGGCAGGAGCTCCTACGAGCAGTACTTC

d_gene: .
abundance: .
j_gene: TRBJ2-7
v_gene: TRBV12-5
CDR3aa: CASGIDPSQYF
CDR3nt: TGTGCTAGTGGGATAGACCCCAGTCAGTACTTC

d_gene: TRBD2
abundance: .
j_gene: TRBJ2-3
v_gene: TRBV5-1
CDR3aa: CASSRQPSGGAEDTQYF
CDR3nt: TGCGCCAGCAGCCGTCAACCTAGCGGGGGGGCAGAAGATACGCAGTATTTT

d_gene: .
abundance: .
j_gene: TRBJ1-6
v_gene: TRBV7-9
CDR3aa: CASSSRQDGSPLHF
CDR3nt: TGTGCCAGCAGCTCGAGACAGGATGGGTCACCCCTCCACTTT

d_gene: TRBD1
abundance: .
j_gene: TRBJ2-7
v_gene: TRBV5-1
CDR3aa: CASSYTGAAYEQYF
CDR3nt: TGCGCCAGCAGCTACACAGGGGCGGCCTACGAGCAGTACTTC

d_gene: TRBD1
abundance: .
j_gene: TRBJ1-2
v_gene: TRBV24-1
CDR3aa: CATSPGGGHGYTF
CDR3nt: TGTGCCACCAGTCCAGGAGGGGGCCATGGCTACACCTTC

d_gene: .
abundance: .
j_gene: TRBJ2-7
v_gene: TRBV6-2/TRBV6-3
CDR3aa: CASGGGSPYEQYF
CDR3nt: TGTGCCAGTGGGGGCGGGTCGCCCTACGAGCAGTACTTC

d_gene: TRBD1
abundance: .
j_gene: TRBJ1-3
v_gene: TRBV6-5
CDR3aa: CASSRSPGQKINTIYF
CDR3nt: TGTGCCAGCAGTCGCTCGCCGGGACAGAAGATAAACACCATATATTTT

d_gene: .
abundance: .
j_gene: TRBJ1-2
v_gene: TRBV6-5
CDR3aa: CASSFLATGAANYGYTF
CDR3nt: TGTGCCAGCAGTTTCCTTGCCACAGGAGCGGCTAACTATGGCTACACCTTC

d_gene: .
abundance: .
j_gene: TRBJ1-2
v_gene: TRBV6-5
CDR3aa: CASSYDSDGYTF
CDR3nt: TGTGCCAGCAGTTACGATAGTGATGGCTACACCTTC

d_gene: .
abundance: once
j_gene: TRBJ1-2
v_gene: TRBV6-4
CDR3aa: CASSDRGGNYGYTF
CDR3nt: TGTGCCAGCAGTGATAGGGGCGGGAACTATGGCTACACCTTC

d_gene: .
abundance: .
j_gene: TRBJ2-1
v_gene: TRBV12-3/TRBV12-4
CDR3aa: CASRRGQGAGEQFF
CDR3nt: TGTGCCAGCAGGCGGGGGCAGGGGGCGGGTGAGCAGTTCTTC

d_gene: TRBD2
abundance: .
j_gene: TRBJ2-7
v_gene: TRBV4-1
CDR3aa: CASSQDPGLALEQYF
CDR3nt: TGCGCCAGCAGCCAAGATCCCGGACTAGCTCTCGAGCAGTACTTC

d_gene: .
abundance: .
j_gene: TRBJ2-7
v_gene: TRBV28
CDR3aa: CASYPEGAFYEQYF
CDR3nt: TGTGCCAGCTACCCGGAAGGGGCTTTCTACGAGCAGTACTTC

d_gene: TRBD2
abundance: few
j_gene: TRBJ2-7
v_gene: TRBV20-1
CDR3aa: CSALLSGRYIDEQYF
CDR3nt: TGCAGTGCTCTCCTTAGCGGGAGATATATCGACGAGCAGTACTTC

d_gene: .
abundance: .
j_gene: TRBJ1-2
v_gene: TRBV7-9
CDR3aa: CASSAGPIWDSNYGYTF
CDR3nt: TGTGCCAGCAGCGCAGGGCCTATTTGGGACTCTAACTATGGCTACACCTTC

d_gene: .
abundance: .
j_gene: TRBJ1-2
v_gene: TRBV12-3/TRBV12-4
CDR3aa: CASSQGLMRGYTF
CDR3nt: TGTGCCAGCAGTCAAGGACTGATGCGGGGCTACACCTTC

d_gene: .
abundance: once
j_gene: TRBJ2-2
v_gene: TRBV15
CDR3aa: CATSRAGRNTGELFF
CDR3nt: TGTGCCACCAGCAGAGCGGGCCGGAACACCGGGGAGCTGTTTTTT

d_gene: .
abundance: few
j_gene: TRBJ2-7
v_gene: TRBV27
CDR3aa: CASSLRDTGYEQYF
CDR3nt: TGTGCCAGCAGTTTGAGGGATACAGGCTACGAGCAGTACTTC

d_gene: TRBD1
abundance: .
j_gene: TRBJ2-2
v_gene: TRBV4-1
CDR3aa: CASSQEGTGGFAGELFF
CDR3nt: TGCGCCAGCAGCCAAGAAGGGACAGGGGGCTTCGCCGGGGAGCTGTTTTTT

d_gene: .
abundance: .
j_gene: TRBJ2-1
v_gene: TRBV10-1
CDR3aa: CASSEKLGWDEQFF
CDR3nt: TGCGCCAGCAGTGAGAAGCTGGGGTGGGATGAGCAGTTCTTC

d_gene: .
abundance: few
j_gene: TRBJ1-5
v_gene: TRBV6-5
CDR3aa: CASSYSKGAGQPQHF
CDR3nt: TGTGCCAGCAGTTACTCGAAGGGCGCGGGCCAGCCCCAGCATTTT

d_gene: TRBD1
abundance: once
j_gene: TRBJ2-7
v_gene: TRBV19
CDR3aa: CASSIRDRALPLGEQYF
CDR3nt: TGTGCCAGTAGTATCCGGGACAGGGCCCTCCCGCTCGGGGAGCAGTACTTC

d_gene: TRBD1
abundance: once
j_gene: TRBJ2-1
v_gene: TRBV27
CDR3aa: CASSLTGGQGEYNEQFF
CDR3nt: TGTGCCAGCAGCCTTACAGGGGGACAGGGGGAATACAATGAGCAGTTCTTC

d_gene: .
abundance: .
j_gene: TRBJ2-5
v_gene: TRBV10-3
CDR3aa: CAISEPTRGGEETQYF
CDR3nt: TGTGCCATCAGTGAGCCGACCCGTGGGGGCGAAGAGACCCAGTACTTC

d_gene: .
abundance: once
j_gene: TRBJ2-3
v_gene: TRBV6-2/TRBV6-3
CDR3aa: CASSPVADTQYF
CDR3nt: TGTGCCAGCAGCCCCGTCGCAGATACGCAGTATTTT

d_gene: TRBD1
abundance: .
j_gene: TRBJ1-2
v_gene: TRBV20-1
CDR3aa: CSAPMDRVRYGYTF
CDR3nt: TGCAGTGCTCCCATGGACAGGGTGCGCTATGGCTACACCTTC

d_gene: .
abundance: .
j_gene: TRBJ2-1
v_gene: TRBV2
CDR3aa: CASSEVTGFYNEQFF
CDR3nt: TGTGCCAGCAGTGAAGTAACAGGGTTCTACAATGAGCAGTTCTTC

d_gene: .
abundance: .
j_gene: TRBJ1-2
v_gene: TRBV4-1
CDR3aa: CASSQAPGSNYGYTF
CDR3nt: TGCGCCAGCAGCCAAGCTCCGGGCAGTAACTATGGCTACACCTTC

d_gene: .
abundance: .
j_gene: TRBJ1-1
v_gene: TRBV30
CDR3aa: CACQDGENTEAFF
CDR3nt: TGTGCCTGCCAGGATGGGGAGAACACTGAAGCTTTCTTT

d_gene: TRBD2
abundance: once
j_gene: TRBJ2-7
v_gene: TRBV30
CDR3aa: CAWSMGGRAHEQYF
CDR3nt: TGTGCCTGGAGTATGGGCGGGAGGGCCCACGAGCAGTACTTC

d_gene: .
abundance: .
j_gene: TRBJ2-7
v_gene: TRBV27
CDR3aa: CASSLEARRYEQYF
CDR3nt: TGTGCCAGCAGTTTGGAGGCCCGTCGCTACGAGCAGTACTTC

d_gene: .
abundance: .
j_gene: TRBJ1-5
v_gene: TRBV13
CDR3aa: CASSLGLGSNQPQHF
CDR3nt: TGTGCCAGCAGCTTAGGCCTCGGCTCCAATCAGCCCCAGCATTTT

d_gene: .
abundance: .
j_gene: TRBJ1-1
v_gene: TRBV6-1
CDR3aa: CASSGGELNTEAFF
CDR3nt: TGTGCCAGCAGTGGGGGGGAACTGAACACTGAAGCTTTCTTT

d_gene: .
abundance: .
j_gene: TRBJ1-5
v_gene: TRBV6-6
CDR3aa: CASTGRGQPQHF
CDR3nt: TGTGCCAGCACGGGTCGCGGTCAGCCCCAGCATTTT

d_gene: .
abundance: .
j_gene: TRBJ1-1
v_gene: TRBV5-1
CDR3aa: CASSPEGGAGTEAFF
CDR3nt: TGCGCCAGCAGCCCCGAGGGGGGTGCAGGGACTGAAGCTTTCTTT

d_gene: .
abundance: .
j_gene: TRBJ1-1
v_gene: TRBV27
CDR3aa: CASSLGGGDTEAFF
CDR3nt: TGTGCCAGCAGTTTAGGGGGCGGCGACACTGAAGCTTTCTTT